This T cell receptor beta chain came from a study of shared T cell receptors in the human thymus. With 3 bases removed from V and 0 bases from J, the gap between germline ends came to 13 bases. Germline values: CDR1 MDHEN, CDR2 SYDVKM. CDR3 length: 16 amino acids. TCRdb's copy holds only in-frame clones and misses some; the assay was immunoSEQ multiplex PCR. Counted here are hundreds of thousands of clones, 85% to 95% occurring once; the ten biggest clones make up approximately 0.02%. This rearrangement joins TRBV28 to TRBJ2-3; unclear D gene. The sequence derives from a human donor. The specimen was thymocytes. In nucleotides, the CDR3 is TGTGCCAGCAGTTTTTTTCGCATCCACAGCACAGATACGCAGTATTTT. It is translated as CASSFFRIHSTDTQYF.